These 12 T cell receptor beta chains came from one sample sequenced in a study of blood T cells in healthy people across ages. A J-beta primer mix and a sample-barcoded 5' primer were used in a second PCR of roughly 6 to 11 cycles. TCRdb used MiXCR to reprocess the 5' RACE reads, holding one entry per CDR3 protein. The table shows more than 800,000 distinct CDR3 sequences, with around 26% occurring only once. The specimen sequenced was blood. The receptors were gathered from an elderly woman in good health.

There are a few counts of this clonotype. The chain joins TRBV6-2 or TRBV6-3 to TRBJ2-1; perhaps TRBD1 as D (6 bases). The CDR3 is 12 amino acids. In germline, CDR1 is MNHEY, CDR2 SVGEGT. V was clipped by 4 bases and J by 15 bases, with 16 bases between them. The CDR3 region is CASSSQGFEGFF. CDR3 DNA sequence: TGTGCCAGCAGTTCCCAGGGGTTTGAAGGGTTCTTC.

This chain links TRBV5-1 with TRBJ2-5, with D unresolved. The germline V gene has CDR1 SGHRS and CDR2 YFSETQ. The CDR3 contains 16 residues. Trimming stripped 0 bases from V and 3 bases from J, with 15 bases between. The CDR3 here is CASSLALVTDEETQYF. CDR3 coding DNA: TGCGCCAGCAGCTTGGCGCTTGTTACAGACGAAGAGACCCAGTACTTC.

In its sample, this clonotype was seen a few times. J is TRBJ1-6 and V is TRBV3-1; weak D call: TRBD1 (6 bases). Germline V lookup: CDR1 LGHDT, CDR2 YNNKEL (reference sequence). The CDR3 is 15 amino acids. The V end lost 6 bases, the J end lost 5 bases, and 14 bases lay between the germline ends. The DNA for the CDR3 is TGTGCCAGCAGGCCGACAGGACCTGATAATTCACCCCTCCACTTT. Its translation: CASRPTGPDNSPLHF. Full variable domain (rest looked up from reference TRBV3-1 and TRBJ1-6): DTAVSQTPKYLVTQMGNDKSIKCEQNLGHDTMYWYKQDSKKFLKIMFSYNNKELIINETVPNRFSPKSPDKAHLNLHINSLELGDSAVYFCASRPTGPDNSPLHFGNGTRLTVT.

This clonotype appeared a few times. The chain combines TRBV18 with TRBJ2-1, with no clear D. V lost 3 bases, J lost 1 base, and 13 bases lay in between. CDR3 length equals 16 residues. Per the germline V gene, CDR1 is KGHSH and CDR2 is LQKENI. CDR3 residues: CASSPVDAQSYNEQFF. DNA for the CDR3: TGTGCCAGCTCACCCGTGGACGCACAATCCTACAATGAGCAGTTCTTC.

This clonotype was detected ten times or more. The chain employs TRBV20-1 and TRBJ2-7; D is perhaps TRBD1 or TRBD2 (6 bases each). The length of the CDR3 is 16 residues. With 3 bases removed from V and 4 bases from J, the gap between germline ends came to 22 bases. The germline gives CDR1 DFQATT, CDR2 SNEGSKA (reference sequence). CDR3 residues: CSASAASRGPKYEQYF. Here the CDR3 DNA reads TGCAGTGCTAGCGCCGCCAGCCGGGGGCCTAAATACGAGCAGTACTTC.

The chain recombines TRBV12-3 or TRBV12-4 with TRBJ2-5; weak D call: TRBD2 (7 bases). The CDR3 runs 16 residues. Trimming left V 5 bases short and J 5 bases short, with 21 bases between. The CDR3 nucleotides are TGTGCCAGCAGTCCCTTCTCCGGGAGGAGGGGGGAGACCCAGTACTTC. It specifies CASSPFSGRRGETQYF.

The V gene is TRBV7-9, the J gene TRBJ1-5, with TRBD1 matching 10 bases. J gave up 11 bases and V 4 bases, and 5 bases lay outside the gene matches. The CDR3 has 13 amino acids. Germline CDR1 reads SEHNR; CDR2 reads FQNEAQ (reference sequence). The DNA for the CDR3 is TGTGCCAGCAGCTCGGACAGGGGGGAGACCCAGCATTTT. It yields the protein CASSSDRGETQHF.

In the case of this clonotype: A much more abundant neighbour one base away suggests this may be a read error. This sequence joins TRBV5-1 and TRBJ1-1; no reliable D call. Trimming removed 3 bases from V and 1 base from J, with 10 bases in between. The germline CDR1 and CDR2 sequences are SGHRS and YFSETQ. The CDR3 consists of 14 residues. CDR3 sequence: CASSCIGSNTEAFF. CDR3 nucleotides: TGCGCCAGCAGCTGCATCGGTTCGAACACTGAAGCTTTCTTT. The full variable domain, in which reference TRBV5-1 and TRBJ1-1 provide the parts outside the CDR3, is KAGVTQTPRYLIKTRGQQVTLSCSPISGHRSVSWYQQTPGQGLQFLFEYFSETQRNKGNFPGRFSGRQFSNSRSEMNVSTLELGDSALYLCASSCIGSNTEAFFGQGTRLTVV.

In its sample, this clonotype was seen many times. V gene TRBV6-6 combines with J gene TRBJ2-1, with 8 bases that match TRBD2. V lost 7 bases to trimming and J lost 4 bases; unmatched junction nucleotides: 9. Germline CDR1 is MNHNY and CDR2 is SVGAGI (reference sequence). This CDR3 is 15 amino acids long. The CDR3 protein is CASTVGLASYNEQFF. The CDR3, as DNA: TGTGCCAGCACCGTAGGACTAGCTTCTTACAATGAGCAGTTCTTC.

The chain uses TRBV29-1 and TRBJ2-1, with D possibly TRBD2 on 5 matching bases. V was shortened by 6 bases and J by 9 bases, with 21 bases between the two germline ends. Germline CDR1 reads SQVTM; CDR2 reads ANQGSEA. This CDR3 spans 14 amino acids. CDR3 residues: CSVGMVDGESEQFF. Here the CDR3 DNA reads TGCAGCGTAGGCATGGTCGACGGGGAGAGTGAGCAGTTCTTC.

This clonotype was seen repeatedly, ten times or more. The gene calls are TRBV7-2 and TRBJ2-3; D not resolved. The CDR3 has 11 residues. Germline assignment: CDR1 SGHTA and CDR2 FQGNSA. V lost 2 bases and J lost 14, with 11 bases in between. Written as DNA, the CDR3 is TGTGCCAGCAGCTTATCGGGTGTCCTGTATTTT. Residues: CASSLSGVLYF.

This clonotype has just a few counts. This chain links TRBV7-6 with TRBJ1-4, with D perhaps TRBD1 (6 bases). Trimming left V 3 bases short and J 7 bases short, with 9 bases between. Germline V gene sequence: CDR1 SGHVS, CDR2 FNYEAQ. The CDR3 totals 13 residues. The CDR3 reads CASSLRGSEKLFF. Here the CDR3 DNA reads TGTGCCAGCAGCTTGAGGGGGAGTGAAAAACTGTTTTTT.